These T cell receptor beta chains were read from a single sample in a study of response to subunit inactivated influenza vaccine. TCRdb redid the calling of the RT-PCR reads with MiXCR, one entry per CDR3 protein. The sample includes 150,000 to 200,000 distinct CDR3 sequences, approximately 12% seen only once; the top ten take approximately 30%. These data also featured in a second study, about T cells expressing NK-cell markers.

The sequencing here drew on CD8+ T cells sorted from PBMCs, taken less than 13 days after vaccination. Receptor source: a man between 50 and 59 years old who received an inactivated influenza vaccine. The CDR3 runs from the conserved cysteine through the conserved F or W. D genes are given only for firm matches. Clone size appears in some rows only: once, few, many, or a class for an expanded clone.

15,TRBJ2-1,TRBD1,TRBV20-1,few,CSARDWDRADDEQFF,TGCAGTGCTAGAGATTGGGACAGGGCGGATGATGAGCAGTTCTTC
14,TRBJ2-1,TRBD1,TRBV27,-,CASAPGQGYNEQFF,TGTGCCAGCGCGCCGGGACAGGGGTACAATGAGCAGTTCTTC
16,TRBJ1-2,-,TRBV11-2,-,CASSSSGVRLDYGYTF,TGTGCCAGCAGCTCGTCGGGTGTCCGACTGGACTATGGCTACACCTTC
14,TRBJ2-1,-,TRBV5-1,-,CASSHPDSYNEQFF,TGCGCCAGCAGCCACCCGGACTCGTACAATGAGCAGTTCTTC
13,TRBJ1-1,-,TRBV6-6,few,CASSYDGDTEAFF,TGTGCCAGCAGTTACGACGGGGACACTGAAGCTTTCTTT
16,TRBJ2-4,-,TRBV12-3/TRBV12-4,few,CASSSAGFLAKNIQYF,TGTGCCAGCAGTTCCGCGGGTTTCTTAGCCAAAAACATTCAGTACTTC
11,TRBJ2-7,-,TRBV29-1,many,CSVGQNYEQYF,TGCAGCGTTGGACAGAATTACGAGCAGTACTTC
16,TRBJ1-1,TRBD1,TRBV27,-,CASSLSLQDRDTEAFF,TGTGCCAGCAGTTTATCCCTACAGGACAGGGACACTGAAGCTTTCTTT
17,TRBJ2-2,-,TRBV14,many,CASSQDSSPGYTGELFF,TGTGCCAGCAGCCAAGATTCTTCACCGGGGTACACCGGGGAGCTGTTTTTT
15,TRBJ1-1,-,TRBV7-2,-,CASSGGENFRAEAFF,TGTGCCAGCAGTGGGGGGGAAAATTTTAGGGCTGAAGCTTTCTTT
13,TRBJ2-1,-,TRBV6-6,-,CASSPGGHNEQFF,TGTGCCAGCAGTCCCGGGGGACACAATGAGCAGTTCTTC
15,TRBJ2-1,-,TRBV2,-,CASSWGASPYGEQFF,TGTGCCAGCAGTTGGGGGGCTAGCCCTTATGGTGAGCAGTTCTTC
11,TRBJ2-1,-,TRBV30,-,CAWSTIAEQFF,TGTGCCTGGAGTACTATTGCTGAGCAGTTCTTC
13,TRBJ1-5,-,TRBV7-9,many,CASSHGLNQPQHF,TGTGCCAGCAGCCACGGACTTAATCAGCCCCAGCATTTT
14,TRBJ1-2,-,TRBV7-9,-,CASSPGVLDYGYTF,TGTGCCAGCAGCCCAGGGGTTCTGGACTATGGCTACACCTTC
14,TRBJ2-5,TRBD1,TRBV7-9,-,CASSLGDSMETQYF,TGTGCCAGCAGCTTAGGGGACAGTATGGAGACCCAGTACTTC
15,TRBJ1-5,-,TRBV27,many,CASSLGVPRNQPQHF,TGTGCCAGCAGTTTAGGTGTCCCACGCAATCAGCCCCAGCATTTT
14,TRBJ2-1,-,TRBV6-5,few,CASRYSGSYNEQFF,TGTGCCAGCAGATACTCCGGGTCCTACAATGAGCAGTTCTTC
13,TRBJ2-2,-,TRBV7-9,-,CASSDTGSGELFF,TGTGCCAGCAGCGATACAGGGTCCGGGGAGCTGTTTTTT
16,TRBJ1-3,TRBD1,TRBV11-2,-,CASSFRDRGRGNTIYF,TGTGCCAGCAGCTTCCGGGACAGGGGGCGCGGGAACACCATATATTTT
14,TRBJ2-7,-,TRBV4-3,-,CASSQDEGAGEQYF,TGCGCCAGCAGCCAAGACGAGGGGGCGGGGGAGCAGTACTTC
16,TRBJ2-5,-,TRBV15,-,CATSRAGLVVGETQYF,TGTGCCACCAGCAGAGCGGGGTTAGTGGTAGGGGAGACCCAGTACTTC
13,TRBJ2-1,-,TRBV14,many,CASSQSWGNEQFF,TGTGCCAGCAGCCAGAGTTGGGGCAATGAGCAGTTCTTC
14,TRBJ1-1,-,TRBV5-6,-,CASSLVADNTEAFF,TGTGCCAGCAGCTTGGTGGCGGATAACACTGAAGCTTTCTTT
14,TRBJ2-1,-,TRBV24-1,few,CATGGLGGGNEQFF,TGTGCCACCGGGGGGCTCGGGGGTGGAAATGAGCAGTTCTTC
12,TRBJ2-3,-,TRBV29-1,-,CSVASSTDTQYF,TGCAGCGTTGCAAGTAGCACAGATACGCAGTATTTT
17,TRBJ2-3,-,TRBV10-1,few,CASSESLGALATDTQYF,TGCGCCAGCAGTGAGTCGTTGGGGGCCCTGGCCACAGATACGCAGTATTTT
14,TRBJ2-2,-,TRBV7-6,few,CASRSSWGAGELFF,TGTGCCAGCAGGTCCAGTTGGGGGGCCGGGGAGCTGTTTTTT
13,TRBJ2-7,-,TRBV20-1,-,CSATTGTLYEQYF,TGCAGTGCTACAACAGGGACCCTCTACGAGCAGTACTTC